This section outlines one T cell receptor beta chain sequence together with its context. This clonotype has ten or more counts. This clone's antigen is unknown. Qualities for individual bases were not recorded, and no much larger clone is one base off. Relative to germline, V is missing 5 bases and J is missing 7 bases, with 15 bases of the junction outside any gene match. The CDR3 covers 16 residues, taking in both the cysteine and the phenylalanine. The kept DNA is CDR3 alone, 48 bases in frame from the first base. CDR1 DFQATT and CDR2 SNEGSKA were looked up in the germline V gene (reference sequence). This sample is part of a study of breast tumors, draining lymph nodes, adjacent tissues (dated by TCRdb to the mid-2010s). Describing the broader study: In breast cancer patients, the study compared the TCR beta repertoires of tumor, adjacent nontumor tissue and axillary lymph nodes. In human breast cancer, the study set out to evaluate how tumor, surrounding tissue and draining lymph node repertoires relate to one another and whether T cells may move between these sites.

The axillary draining lymph nodes of breast cancer patients were the source of the lymph node samples. What the work shows at the level of the full study, not this receptor alone: Rather than being directly demonstrated, the conclusion that tumor T cells originate in lymph nodes was presented as consistent with a hypothesis. Tumor and nontumor tissue repertoires were significantly more similar in luminal-like than in basal-like breast cancer. The data were considered consistent with the idea that most tumor T cells come from the lymph node and then expand in tumor tissue. Tumors showed preferential V and J gene usage, and their T-cell repertoire diversity fell below that of lymph nodes yet above that of nontumor tissue.

The instrument was an Illumina HiSeq 2000. TCR beta chain libraries were generated through multiplex PCR amplification. The amplified TCR beta chain products were analyzed by high-throughput sequencing. The public reads were quality trimmed at Q25 with fastp and then assembled into clones with MiXCR by TCRdb, keeping productive beta chains. Each record represents a unique CDR3 protein, reported with the most common genes and DNA among its rows. The sample table contains about 89,000 distinct CDR3 sequences; only one count was recorded for approximately 28% of them. 8% to 9% of the sample is taken by the ten largest.

The chain uses TRBV20-1 and TRBJ2-3; TRBD2 agrees with 10 junctional bases. The specimen was axillary lymph node tissue. The origin of this receptor is a female donor with breast cancer. Some clones in this sample may be carry-over from other donors' samples. Read as DNA, the sequence is TGCAGTGCTGGGGCTTTCTCTAGCGGGAGAAGGTATACGCAGTATTTT. This translates into CSAGAFSSGRRYTQYF.